Below, one T cell receptor (beta chain) is given with its context. Its antigen remains unidentified. No base quality values were provided; no much bigger clone lies one nucleotide off. The sample is drawn from a study of blood T cell repertoires in COVID-19 (dated by TCRdb to about 2020). In terms of the full investigation: Collaborator samples came from the United States, Italy and Spain and covered acute and convalescent phases of COVID-19. The prospective study material was composed of cDNA or gDNA derived from T cells, B-cell-depleted T cells, or PBMCs. The samples were drawn from two sources: the first 160 participants of the ongoing ImmuneRACE study, and 1,200 or so subjects contributed by 6 global collaborators. Where HLA class I and class II types were available, the types were taken from metadata supplied by the sample provider, not from assay-based typing. The repertoires were released in a freely available public database intended as a resource for research on the immune response to SARS-CoV-2. Deeply sampled blood TCRbeta repertoires from subjects exposed to, actively infected with, or recovered from COVID-19 were included in the dataset. Nearly every sample came with metadata listing a de-identified subject ID, COVID-19 status, age in years and sex. What the authors observed across the whole study: The quantity of clinical and demographic metadata differed by source and by participant and was supplied without curation.

Counted from cysteine to phenylalanine, this CDR3 has 13 amino acids. Of the read, only the CDR3 DNA is kept; its 39 bases are in frame from base 1. The junction carries 11 bases between V and J, which are trimmed by 4 bases and 6 bases respectively. In the germline V gene, CDR1 corresponds to SGHTA and CDR2 to FQGTGA. Whole blood was collected in K2EDTA tubes by collaborating institutions according to the institutions' own protocols. Collaborator samples were shipped for TCRbeta analysis as frozen whole blood, isolated PBMCs, or DNA extracted from either sample type. TCRbeta CDR3 regions were amplified from genomic DNA by means of the immunoSEQ Assay, a bias-controlled multiplex PCR. The study's own analysis went as follows. Within the assay, amplification of reference gene primers was used to estimate how many nucleated cells each sample contained. To quantify the absolute abundance of each unique TCRbeta CDR3 rearrangement, sequence reads were collapsed and filtered. Productive Simpson clonality was computed per sample as the square root of Simpson's diversity index over productive rearrangements. Not all clones reach the TCRdb copy of this immuneACCESS table, which keeps in-frame sequences only. Checked studies attribute under half of the gap to unresolved V genes and leave the rest unexplained. V and J calls plus clone size are reproduced from that table; the DNA served to infer D and trimming. The sample data list tens of thousands of clones, and approximately 93% of these were observed just once. 2% to 2.5% of the sample is taken by the ten largest.

The sample consisted of peripheral blood. This sequence originates from a man in his fifties with active COVID-19. The chain employs TRBV7-3 and TRBJ2-3; a weak D assignment points to TRBD1 (6 bases agree). Read as DNA, the sequence is TGTGCCAGCAGCTCAGGCAGGGGTGATACGCAGTATTTT. It is translated as CASSSGRGDTQYF.